Following are 27 T cell receptor beta chains from one sample sequenced in a study of beta chain features in type 1 diabetes. General study results and limits: All four CD4+ subsets of Type 1 diabetes patients contained TCRB CDR3s that were moderately but significantly shorter.

Expressed TCRB transcripts were sequenced because the isolated RNA had all been reverse transcribed beforehand. Some clones are missing from TCRdb's copy, which holds only in-frame ones; the method was immunoSEQ multiplex PCR. The sample contains hundreds of thousands of clones, over 13% of which appear only once. No cognate antigen is known for these TCRs. The sample was naive CD4+ T cells from blood. These receptor sequences come from a man aged 18 to 35 with type 1 diabetes.

With regard to this clone: The same CDR3 is also encoded by other DNA sequences in this sample. This rearrangement joins TRBV7-3 to TRBJ2-3; no definite D call. Germline V lookup: CDR1 SGHTA, CDR2 FQGTGA. CDR3 length: 12 amino acids. V dropped 5 bases and J dropped 2 bases, with 5 bases sitting between them. Written as DNA, the CDR3 is TGTGCCAGCAGCCCTCCCACAGATACGCAGTATTTT. It codes for CASSPPTDTQYF.

This clone was counted a few times. The chain is built from TRBV6-5 and TRBJ1-6; D gene uncertain. The germline V gene encodes CDR1 MNHEY and CDR2 SVGAGI. The CDR3 extends over 13 amino acids. Trimming stripped 2 bases from V and 10 bases from J, with 9 bases between. The CDR3 here is CASSYGVASPLHF. CDR3 nucleotides: TGTGCCAGCAGTTACGGGGTTGCGTCACCCCTCCACTTT.

In its sample, this clone was seen a few times. V gene TRBV9 combines with J gene TRBJ2-3, with TRBD2 matching over 7 bases. Trimming took 3 bases from V and 0 from J; bases not matched to a gene: 1. Germline CDR1 is SGDLS and CDR2 is YYNGEE. The CDR3 has 14 amino acids. CDR3 sequence reads: CASSGSGSTDTQYF. The CDR3, as DNA: TGTGCCAGCAGCGGTAGCGGGAGCACAGATACGCAGTATTTT.

This clone turned up a few times. The rearrangement joins TRBV4-1 to TRBJ2-2; 12 bases line up with TRBD2. The CDR3 length is 15 residues. Germline values: CDR1 MGHRA, CDR2 YSYEKL. Germline trimming cut 3 bases from V and 11 bases from J; bases unmatched to any gene: 7. The CDR3 DNA is TGCGCCAGCAGCCATGGGGGACTAGCGGGCGGTGAGCTGTTTTTT. This gives the protein CASSHGGLAGGELFF.

The chain recombines TRBV7-9 with TRBJ1-1, with a tentative D call TRBD1 (6 bases). In germline, CDR1 is SEHNR, CDR2 FQNEAQ (reference sequence). V was pared by 4 bases and J by 0 bases, with 12 bases between. CDR3 length equals 15 residues. This CDR3 reads CASSSQGPMNTEAFF. The CDR3 coding sequence is TGTGCCAGCAGCTCGCAGGGGCCAATGAACACTGAAGCTTTCTTT.

This clone appeared a few times. The chain couples TRBV6-5 to TRBJ2-3, with 9 bases fitting TRBD2. Germline loops: CDR1 MNHEY, CDR2 SVGAGI. V shed 4 bases and J 10 bases; nucleotides not matched to a gene: 12. The CDR3 sequence is 15 residues long. The CDR3 DNA follows: TGTGCCAGCAGTTCGACTAGCGGAACCACAGGGCCGCAGTATTTT. The encoded protein is CASSSTSGTTGPQYF.

This clone was counted a few times. The rearrangement uses TRBV23-1 and TRBJ1-6, with 7 bases identical to TRBD1. TRBV23-1 is an ORF for which the function is uncertain. After removal of 0 bases from V and 4 bases from J, the junction contained 12 bases not matched to a gene. There are 19 residues in the CDR3. Here the CDR3 DNA reads TGCGCCAGCAGTCAATCGGAGGGGGCCCCTTGGGCTTATAATTCACCCCTCCACTTT. Protein: CASSQSEGAPWAYNSPLHF.

This sequence joins TRBV7-3 and TRBJ2-1; tentatively, D is TRBD2 (6 bases). CDR1 and CDR2 (germline): SGHTA, FQGTGA. Trimming removed 1 base at V and 9 bases at J, with 10 bases between. This CDR3 has 13 residues. CDR3 sequence: CASSLRSEGEQFF. CDR3 nucleotides: TGTGCCAGCAGCTTAAGATCGGAGGGTGAGCAGTTCTTC.

This clone has more than one count but fewer than ten. V is TRBV18 and J is TRBJ2-1; 7 nucleotides agree with TRBD1. In germline, CDR1 is KGHSH, CDR2 LQKENI. The J segment lost 6 bases and the V segment lost 5 bases, leaving 1 base of the junction unmatched. This CDR3 region has 12 residues. CDR3 protein: CASSWDSNEQFF. In DNA, the CDR3 is TGTGCCAGCTCATGGGACAGCAATGAGCAGTTCTTC.

This clone has just a few counts. V is TRBV15 and J is TRBJ2-3, with D hard to call. V lost 0 bases, J lost 0 bases, and 10 bases lay in between. Germline V lookup: CDR1 LNHNV, CDR2 YYDKDF (reference sequence). This CDR3 is 16 amino acids long. The CDR3 DNA follows: TGTGCCACCAGCAGAGATCTTGGGCTGAGCACAGATACGCAGTATTTT. It yields the protein CATSRDLGLSTDTQYF.

V gene TRBV5-1 combines with J gene TRBJ2-3, with D hard to call. Trimming removed 4 bases at V and 2 bases at J, with 5 bases between. The germline V gene encodes CDR1 SGHRS and CDR2 YFSETQ. The CDR3 extends over 12 amino acids. CDR3 coding DNA: TGCGCCAGCAGCCACCCCACAGATACGCAGTATTTT. This encodes CASSHPTDTQYF.

The chain has TRBV7-2 and TRBJ2-5; D perhaps matches TRBD2 (5 bases). V was cut by 8 bases and J by 1 base, with 14 bases left in between. Germline V gene data show CDR1 as SGHTA and CDR2 as FQGNSA. CDR3 length: 14 residues. The CDR3 sequence is CASSSDWGQETQYF. The CDR3 bases are TGTGCCAGCTCGTCGGACTGGGGCCAAGAGACCCAGTACTTC.

V and J are TRBV5-1 and TRBJ2-1; 11 bases map to TRBD1. The ends lost 4 bases at V and 13 bases at J; junction bases unmatched: 13. CDR3 size: 15 residues. Germline CDR1 and CDR2: SGHRS and YFSETQ. The CDR3 protein is CASSPTGQGDLRQFF. The CDR3 bases are TGCGCCAGCAGCCCAACGGGACAGGGGGATCTCCGTCAGTTCTTC.

The J gene is TRBJ2-1, the V gene TRBV6-5; TRBD2 agrees at 8 bases. V lost 5 bases, J lost 12 bases, and 6 bases stayed unmatched. Germline V gene sequence: CDR1 MNHEY, CDR2 SVGAGI. The CDR3 is made up of 12 amino acids. CDR3 in amino acids: CASSPAGTRQFF. DNA of the CDR3: TGTGCCAGCAGTCCTGCCGGGACTAGGCAGTTCTTC.

This clone was seen only a few times. This chain uses TRBV6-5 with TRBJ2-1; possible D gene TRBD2, 5 bases. CDR1 and CDR2 (germline): MNHEY, SVGAGI. V was cut by 6 bases and J by 3 bases, with 12 bases left in between. The CDR3 totals 14 residues. The CDR3 nucleotides read TGTGCCAGCAGCCCCTCGGCGGGCTACAATGAGCAGTTCTTC. This encodes CASSPSAGYNEQFF.

The V gene is TRBV6-5, the J gene TRBJ1-5, with no clear D. The CDR3 is made up of 12 amino acids. V lost 4 bases and J lost 8, with 9 bases in between. In germline, CDR1 is MNHEY, CDR2 SVGAGI. The CDR3 DNA follows: TGTGCCAGCAGTTCACTTGGAGAGCCCCAGCATTTT. Its translation: CASSSLGEPQHF.

The chain links TRBV27 to TRBJ1-6; D is ambiguous. Trimming pared 7 bases from V and 10 bases from J, leaving 17 bases between. The CDR3 runs 14 residues. The V gene's germline CDR1 is MNHEY and CDR2 SMNVEV (reference sequence). CDR3 residues: CASTSNRGGSPLHF. The CDR3 coding sequence is TGTGCCAGCACCTCGAATCGGGGTGGCTCACCCCTCCACTTT.

This clone occurred a few times. V gene TRBV6-5 combines with J gene TRBJ1-2, with 9 bases aligning to TRBD1. The V gene's germline CDR1 is MNHEY and CDR2 SVGAGI. This CDR3 has 14 residues. V was pared by 7 bases and J by 7 bases, with 10 bases of the junction left unmatched. CDR3 sequence reads: CASTPGQGRSGYTF. In DNA form, the CDR3 reads TGTGCCAGCACTCCGGGACAGGGAAGATCTGGCTACACCTTC.

The chain has TRBV7-2 and TRBJ2-5; D is perhaps TRBD1 (5 bases). CDR3 length: 13 residues. CDR1 is SGHTA, CDR2 FQGNSA, per germline. Trimming took 2 bases from V and 4 from J, leaving 8 bases between them. Here the CDR3 DNA reads TGTGCCAGCAGCTTACGACAGTTAGAGACCCAGTACTTC. Its translation: CASSLRQLETQYF.

The chain combines TRBV30 with TRBJ1-5, with D possibly matching TRBD1 (6 bases). CDR3 length: 16 residues. V lost 0 bases and J 1 base, leaving 13 bases between the germline ends. Looked up from germline, CDR1 is GTSNPN and CDR2 is SVGIG (reference sequence). CDR3 sequence: CAWSVQGRKSNQPQHF. The DNA of the CDR3 is TGTGCCTGGAGTGTACAGGGACGGAAGAGCAATCAGCCCCAGCATTTT.

V usage is TRBV2 and J usage is TRBJ1-2; TRBD1 matches 11 bases. Trimming at V came to 5 bases and at J to 2 bases, leaving 4 bases not matched to a gene. The CDR3 is 15 amino acids. Germline CDR1 SNHLY, CDR2 FYNNEI. CDR3 amino acids: CASSPDRGRNYGYTF. The DNA of the CDR3 is TGTGCCAGCAGTCCGGACAGGGGGCGAAACTATGGCTACACCTTC.

The sample holds a few counts of this clone. CDR3 loop: CASSLMTSRGQFF. CDR3 in DNA: TGCGCCAGCAGCTTGATGACTAGCCGGGGGCAGTTCTTC. The rearrangement uses TRBV5-1 and TRBJ2-1; TRBD2 matches at 7 bases. Germline V CDR1 and CDR2: SGHRS, YFSETQ. V was pared by 1 base and J by 12 bases, with 7 bases of the junction left unmatched. This CDR3 contains 13 residues.

The chain carries TRBV28 and TRBJ1-5; 9 bases agree with TRBD1. With 7 bases clipped from V and 5 bases from J, the junction kept 9 bases outside the gene matches. The CDR3 sequence is 15 residues long. CDR1 and CDR2 from the germline V gene are MDHEN and SYDVKM. Here the CDR3 reads CASTSPGQGYQPQHF. Here the CDR3 DNA reads TGTGCCAGCACGTCACCGGGACAGGGATATCAGCCCCAGCATTTT.

This clone was recorded a few times. The chain has TRBV6-5 and TRBJ2-7; D is undetermined. V was cut by 5 bases and J by 4 bases, with 12 bases left in between. CDR3 length: 13 amino acids. Germline V gene lookup returns CDR1 MNHEY and CDR2 SVGAGI. The CDR3 here is CASSTPLGYEQYF. The CDR3 region has the DNA TGTGCCAGCAGTACCCCCCTAGGATACGAGCAGTACTTC.

This clone was seen a handful of times. The rearrangement uses TRBV9 and TRBJ1-2; TRBD1 might be the D (6 bases). This CDR3 region has 13 residues. The germline gives CDR1 SGDLS, CDR2 YYNGEE. V was clipped by 2 bases and J by 4 bases, with 9 bases between them. CDR3 protein: CASSVSDSYGYTF. The DNA of the CDR3 is TGTGCCAGCAGCGTCTCGGACAGCTATGGCTACACCTTC.

This clone was found a few times. The genes are TRBV30 and TRBJ1-3; D gene uncertain. The CDR3 is 13 amino acids. CDR1 GTSNPN and CDR2 SVGIG come from the germline V gene (reference sequence). Trimming took off 7 bases at V and 3 bases at J, with 13 bases between the two ends. CDR3 bases: TGTGCCTCTAAGGTCTACTTTGGAAACACCATATATTTT. Protein product: CASKVYFGNTIYF.

This chain connects TRBV6-1 to TRBJ2-4; D might be TRBD1 (5 bases). V was cut by 4 bases and J by 7 bases, with 14 bases left in between. The CDR3 extends over 14 amino acids. Germline V gene lookup returns CDR1 MNHNS and CDR2 SASEGT. Here the CDR3 DNA reads TGTGCCAGCAGTGGGGGCCTCCCGAACAACATTCAGTACTTC. Translation: CASSGGLPNNIQYF.